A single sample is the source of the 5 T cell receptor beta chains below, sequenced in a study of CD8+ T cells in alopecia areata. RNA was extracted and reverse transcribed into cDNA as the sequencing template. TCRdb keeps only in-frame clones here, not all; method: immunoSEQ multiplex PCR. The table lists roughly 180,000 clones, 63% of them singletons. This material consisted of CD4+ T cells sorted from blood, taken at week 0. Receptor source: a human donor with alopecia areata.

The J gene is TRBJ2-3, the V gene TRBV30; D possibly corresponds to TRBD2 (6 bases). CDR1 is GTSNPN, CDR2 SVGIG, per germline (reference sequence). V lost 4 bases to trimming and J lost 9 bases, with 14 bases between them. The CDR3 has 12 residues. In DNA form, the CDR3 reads TGTGCCTGGAACAAGAAGGAGGGGACGCAGTATTTT. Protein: CAWNKKEGTQYF.

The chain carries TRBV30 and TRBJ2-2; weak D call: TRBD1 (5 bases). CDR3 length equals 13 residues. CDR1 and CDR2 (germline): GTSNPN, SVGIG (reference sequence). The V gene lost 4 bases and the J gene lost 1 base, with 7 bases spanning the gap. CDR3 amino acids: CAWTGQNTGELFF. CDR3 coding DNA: TGTGCCTGGACAGGGCAGAACACCGGGGAGCTGTTTTTT. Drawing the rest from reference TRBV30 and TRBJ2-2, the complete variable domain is SQTIHQWPATLVQPVGSPLSLECTVEGTSNPNLYWYRQAAGRGLQLLFYSVGIGQISSEVPQNLSASRPQDRQFILSSKKLLLSDSGFYLCAWTGQNTGELFFGEGSRLTVL.

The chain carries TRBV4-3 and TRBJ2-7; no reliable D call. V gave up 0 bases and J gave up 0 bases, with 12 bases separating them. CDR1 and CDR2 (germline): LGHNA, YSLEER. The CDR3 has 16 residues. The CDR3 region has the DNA TGCGCCAGCAGCCAAGAGGCACGTGGGCACTCCTACGAGCAGTACTTC. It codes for CASSQEARGHSYEQYF.

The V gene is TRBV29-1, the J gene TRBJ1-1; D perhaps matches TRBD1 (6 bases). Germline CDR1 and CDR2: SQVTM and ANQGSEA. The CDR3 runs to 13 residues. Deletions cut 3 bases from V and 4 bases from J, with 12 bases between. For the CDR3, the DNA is TGCAGCGTTGACTGGGGGCCCGGCACTGAAGCTTTCTTT. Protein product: CSVDWGPGTEAFF.

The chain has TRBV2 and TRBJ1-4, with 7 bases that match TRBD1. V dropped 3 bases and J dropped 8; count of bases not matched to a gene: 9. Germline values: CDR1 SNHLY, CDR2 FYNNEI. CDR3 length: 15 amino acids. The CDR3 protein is CASSDSRGRGEKLFF. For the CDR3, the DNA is TGTGCCAGCAGTGATTCAAGGGGGCGCGGGGAAAAACTGTTTTTT.